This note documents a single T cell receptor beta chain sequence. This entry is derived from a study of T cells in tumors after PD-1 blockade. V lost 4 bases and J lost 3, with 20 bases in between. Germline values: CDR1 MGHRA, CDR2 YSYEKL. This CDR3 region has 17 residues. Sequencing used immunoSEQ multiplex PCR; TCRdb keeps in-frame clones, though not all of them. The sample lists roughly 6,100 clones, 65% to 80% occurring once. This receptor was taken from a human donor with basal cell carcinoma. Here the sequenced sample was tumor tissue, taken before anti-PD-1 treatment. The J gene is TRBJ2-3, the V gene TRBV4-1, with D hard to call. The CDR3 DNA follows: TGCGCCAGCAGCCCCAACCCCGCGGCTCCGGTTACAGATACGCAGTATTTT. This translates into CASSPNPAAPVTDTQYF.